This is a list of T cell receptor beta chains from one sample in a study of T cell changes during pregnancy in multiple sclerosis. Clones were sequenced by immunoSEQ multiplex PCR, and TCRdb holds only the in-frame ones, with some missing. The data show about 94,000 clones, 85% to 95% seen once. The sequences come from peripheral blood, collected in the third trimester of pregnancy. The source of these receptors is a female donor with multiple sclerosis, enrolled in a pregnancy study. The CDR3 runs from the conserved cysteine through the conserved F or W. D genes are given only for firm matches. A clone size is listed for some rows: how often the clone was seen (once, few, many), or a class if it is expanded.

CDR3 DNA: TGTGCCAGCAGCCAAGATGGGACAGGGGGCTCCTACGAGCAGTACTTC
CDR3 protein: CASSQDGTGGSYEQYF
D gene: TRBD1
clone size: .
J gene: TRBJ2-7
V gene: TRBV4-2

CDR3 DNA: TGTGCCAGCAGCTTGGAAAGGGGCGGGAGTGGCTACACCTTC
CDR3 protein: CASSLERGGSGYTF
D gene: .
clone size: .
J gene: TRBJ1-2
V gene: TRBV5-4

CDR3 DNA: TGTGCCAGCAAGATGACAGGGTCGACTAATGAAAAACTGTTTTTT
CDR3 protein: CASKMTGSTNEKLFF
D gene: TRBD1
clone size: once
J gene: TRBJ1-4
V gene: TRBV7-9

CDR3 DNA: TGTGCCAGCAGCCGGACAGGGGAGTGGGAGGGCTACACCTTC
CDR3 protein: CASSRTGEWEGYTF
D gene: TRBD1
clone size: .
J gene: TRBJ1-2
V gene: TRBV14

CDR3 DNA: TGTGCCAGCAGTCTCCCCCTCGATGGGGGCGGCTATGGCTACACCTTC
CDR3 protein: CASSLPLDGGGYGYTF
D gene: .
clone size: .
J gene: TRBJ1-2
V gene: TRBV6-7

CDR3 DNA: TGTGCCAGCTCACCACCGGACTGGAGTCTTCATGAGCAGTTCTTC
CDR3 protein: CASSPPDWSLHEQFF
D gene: .
clone size: .
J gene: TRBJ2-1
V gene: TRBV18

CDR3 DNA: TGTGCCAGCAGACCCACGGGGGGGTCGAACACCGGGGAGCTGTTTTTT
CDR3 protein: CASRPTGGSNTGELFF
D gene: TRBD2
clone size: .
J gene: TRBJ2-2
V gene: TRBV7-9

CDR3 DNA: TGCGCCAGCAGCTTCGCAGGGACTGAAGCTTTCTTT
CDR3 protein: CASSFAGTEAFF
D gene: .
clone size: .
J gene: TRBJ1-1
V gene: TRBV5-1

CDR3 DNA: TGTGCCAGCAGCTCCCCCCCAGGTTCCGGGGATGCCGGGGAGCTGTTTTTT
CDR3 protein: CASSSPPGSGDAGELFF
D gene: .
clone size: .
J gene: TRBJ2-2
V gene: TRBV7-3

CDR3 DNA: TGTGCCAGCAGACCGGGGGGGAGCACAGATACGCAGTATTTT
CDR3 protein: CASRPGGSTDTQYF
D gene: TRBD2
clone size: .
J gene: TRBJ2-3
V gene: TRBV28

CDR3 DNA: TGTGCCAGCATCGCCAGGGAGACCCAGTACTTC
CDR3 protein: CASIARETQYF
D gene: .
clone size: .
J gene: TRBJ2-5
V gene: TRBV2

CDR3 DNA: TGCGCCAGCAGCGGGCGACTAGCGGTTCAAGATACGCAGTATTTT
CDR3 protein: CASSGRLAVQDTQYF
D gene: TRBD2
clone size: .
J gene: TRBJ2-3
V gene: TRBV5-1

CDR3 DNA: TGTGCCAGCAGAGGGGGACAGTCTAGCAATCAGCCCCAGCATTTT
CDR3 protein: CASRGGQSSNQPQHF
D gene: TRBD1
clone size: .
J gene: TRBJ1-5
V gene: TRBV2

CDR3 DNA: TGTGCCAGCAGTAGAAACCGGGAAAAACTGTTTTTT
CDR3 protein: CASSRNREKLFF
D gene: .
clone size: .
J gene: TRBJ1-4
V gene: TRBV7-9

CDR3 DNA: TGTGCCAGCAGCTATCCGGGGGAGCAGTACTTC
CDR3 protein: CASSYPGEQYF
D gene: .
clone size: .
J gene: TRBJ2-7
V gene: TRBV7-4

CDR3 DNA: TGTGCCAGCAGTGAACCAGGATACTACGAGCAGTACTTC
CDR3 protein: CASSEPGYYEQYF
D gene: .
clone size: once
J gene: TRBJ2-7
V gene: TRBV25-1

CDR3 DNA: TGTGCCAGCAGTTTAATGGGGGCTGACACCGGGGAGCTGTTTTTT
CDR3 protein: CASSLMGADTGELFF
D gene: .
clone size: .
J gene: TRBJ2-2
V gene: TRBV28

CDR3 DNA: TGCGCCAGCAGTACGGGGGAGTGGAGTAGAAATCCAGATACGCAGTATTTT
CDR3 protein: CASSTGEWSRNPDTQYF
D gene: .
clone size: .
J gene: TRBJ2-3
V gene: TRBV5-1

CDR3 DNA: TGTGCCAGCAGCCCCAGCGGGGCGGGCACTGAAGCTTTCTTT
CDR3 protein: CASSPSGAGTEAFF
D gene: .
clone size: .
J gene: TRBJ1-1
V gene: TRBV2

CDR3 DNA: TGCAGCGACTCCGAAGTGTCCTACAATGAGCAGTTCTTC
CDR3 protein: CSDSEVSYNEQFF
D gene: .
clone size: .
J gene: TRBJ2-1
V gene: TRBV29-1

CDR3 DNA: TGTGCCAGCAGTGGAACAAGCGTTTACACCGCAACTAATGAAAAACTGTTTTTT
CDR3 protein: CASSGTSVYTATNEKLFF
D gene: .
clone size: .
J gene: TRBJ1-4
V gene: TRBV6-1

CDR3 DNA: TGTGCCAGCAGCTTAGGGGGGGGAGGTGGCACTGAAGCTTTCTTT
CDR3 protein: CASSLGGGGGTEAFF
D gene: .
clone size: .
J gene: TRBJ1-1
V gene: TRBV7-8

CDR3 DNA: TGTGCCAGCAGCCAAATAATCGGGGAGCTGTTTTTT
CDR3 protein: CASSQIIGELFF
D gene: .
clone size: .
J gene: TRBJ2-2
V gene: TRBV14

CDR3 DNA: TGTGCCAGCAGTTTAGAGGGTATGAACACTGAAGCTTTCTTT
CDR3 protein: CASSLEGMNTEAFF
D gene: .
clone size: .
J gene: TRBJ1-1
V gene: TRBV27

CDR3 DNA: TGTGCCAGCTGGGGGCGATACTATGGCTACACCTTC
CDR3 protein: CASWGRYYGYTF
D gene: .
clone size: .
J gene: TRBJ1-2
V gene: TRBV28

CDR3 DNA: TGTGCCAGCAGCTTACGGCTAGCGGAGAACACAGATACGCAGTATTTT
CDR3 protein: CASSLRLAENTDTQYF
D gene: TRBD2
clone size: .
J gene: TRBJ2-3
V gene: TRBV7-6

CDR3 DNA: TGTGCCAGCAGCGGGGACAGGCCACACACCTTC
CDR3 protein: CASSGDRPHTF
D gene: TRBD1
clone size: .
J gene: TRBJ1-2
V gene: TRBV9

CDR3 DNA: TGCGCCAGCAGTGACGGGACTAGTGGTACGCAGTATTTT
CDR3 protein: CASSDGTSGTQYF
D gene: TRBD2
clone size: few
J gene: TRBJ2-3
V gene: TRBV4-3

CDR3 DNA: TGTGCCAGCAGTCGACAGGGCGGAGGACCGTCGAACACCGGGGAGCTGTTTTTT
CDR3 protein: CASSRQGGGPSNTGELFF
D gene: TRBD1
clone size: .
J gene: TRBJ2-2
V gene: TRBV2

CDR3 DNA: TGTGCCAGTAGCAAAACCGGACAGGGTCCGCAGTATTTT
CDR3 protein: CASSKTGQGPQYF
D gene: TRBD1
clone size: .
J gene: TRBJ2-3
V gene: TRBV19

CDR3 DNA: TGTGCCAGCAGTGAGGTAGCGGGAGGGACCGGGGAGCTGTTTTTT
CDR3 protein: CASSEVAGGTGELFF
D gene: TRBD2
clone size: few
J gene: TRBJ2-2
V gene: TRBV6-1

CDR3 DNA: TGCGCCAGCAGCGCCTCCCAAACAGGGTCTGGTTCACCCCTCCACTTT
CDR3 protein: CASSASQTGSGSPLHF
D gene: .
clone size: .
J gene: TRBJ1-6
V gene: TRBV5-1

CDR3 DNA: TGTGCCAGCAATGGGGGGAGTATGCCCTACAATGAGCAGTTCTTC
CDR3 protein: CASNGGSMPYNEQFF
D gene: .
clone size: .
J gene: TRBJ2-1
V gene: TRBV6-6

CDR3 DNA: TGCGCCACCAAGGGCAGGGTATCAGGATGGGACGAGCAGTACTTC
CDR3 protein: CATKGRVSGWDEQYF
D gene: .
clone size: .
J gene: TRBJ2-7
V gene: TRBV4-1

CDR3 DNA: TGTGCCAGTTCCAGGGGCGTACCTAATGAAAAACTGTTTTTT
CDR3 protein: CASSRGVPNEKLFF
D gene: .
clone size: .
J gene: TRBJ1-4
V gene: TRBV6-5

CDR3 DNA: TGTGCCAGCAGCGTAGCTAACCACCCGGGGGCCCAGTACTTC
CDR3 protein: CASSVANHPGAQYF
D gene: .
clone size: .
J gene: TRBJ2-5
V gene: TRBV9

CDR3 DNA: TGTGCCAGCAGTCCAAGAGCCCAGAACACTGAAGCTTTCTTT
CDR3 protein: CASSPRAQNTEAFF
D gene: .
clone size: .
J gene: TRBJ1-1
V gene: TRBV28

CDR3 DNA: TGTGCCAGCAGCTTAGTAGTCGGTAGCGGGGTGGTTTACAATGAGCAGTTCTTC
CDR3 protein: CASSLVVGSGVVYNEQFF
D gene: TRBD2
clone size: .
J gene: TRBJ2-1
V gene: TRBV7-9

CDR3 DNA: TGTGCCAGCAGAGTGACAGGGGTGAACACCGGGGAGCTGTTTTTT
CDR3 protein: CASRVTGVNTGELFF
D gene: TRBD1
clone size: .
J gene: TRBJ2-2
V gene: TRBV5-5

CDR3 DNA: TGTGCCAGCAGCTTATACACCTACACTGAAGCTTTCTTT
CDR3 protein: CASSLYTYTEAFF
D gene: .
clone size: .
J gene: TRBJ1-1
V gene: TRBV7-9

CDR3 DNA: TGTGCCAGCTGGGACAGTCCCTACAATGAGCAGTTCTTC
CDR3 protein: CASWDSPYNEQFF
D gene: TRBD1
clone size: .
J gene: TRBJ2-1
V gene: TRBV19

CDR3 DNA: TGTGCCAGCTCACCGGGAGGGACTAGCGGGAGCAATGAGCAGTTCTTC
CDR3 protein: CASSPGGTSGSNEQFF
D gene: TRBD2
clone size: once
J gene: TRBJ2-1
V gene: TRBV18

CDR3 DNA: TGTGCCAGCAGCCCCAGGACTAGCGGGATGGGAGGCAATGAGCAGTTCTTC
CDR3 protein: CASSPRTSGMGGNEQFF
D gene: TRBD2
clone size: .
J gene: TRBJ2-1
V gene: TRBV11-2

CDR3 DNA: TGTGCCAGTAGTACTAGACAGGGGAACACTGAAGCTTTCTTT
CDR3 protein: CASSTRQGNTEAFF
D gene: TRBD1
clone size: .
J gene: TRBJ1-1
V gene: TRBV19

CDR3 DNA: TGTGCCAGCAGACGGACTAGCGGGAGTCCCGGGGAGCTGTTTTTT
CDR3 protein: CASRRTSGSPGELFF
D gene: TRBD2
clone size: .
J gene: TRBJ2-2
V gene: TRBV7-8

CDR3 DNA: TGTGCCAGCATCCTGGACAGGCGGACCGGGGAGCTGTTTTTT
CDR3 protein: CASILDRRTGELFF
D gene: TRBD1
clone size: .
J gene: TRBJ2-2
V gene: TRBV7-9

CDR3 DNA: TGTGCCAGCAGCAAACCGGGGGGGCAGGGAGGGACTGAAGCTTTCTTT
CDR3 protein: CASSKPGGQGGTEAFF
D gene: .
clone size: .
J gene: TRBJ1-1
V gene: TRBV7-9

CDR3 DNA: TGTGCCAGCAGCCGATCAAAACAGGGGGCGCGGACAGATACGCAGTATTTT
CDR3 protein: CASSRSKQGARTDTQYF
D gene: TRBD1
clone size: .
J gene: TRBJ2-3
V gene: TRBV28

CDR3 DNA: TGTGCCAGTAAAACCGACAGGTTCGGTACTGAAGCTTTCTTT
CDR3 protein: CASKTDRFGTEAFF
D gene: .
clone size: .
J gene: TRBJ1-1
V gene: TRBV19